Listed here are 26 T cell receptor beta chains from one sample, sequenced in a study of T cell responses to AZD1222 COVID-19 vaccine (dated by TCRdb to about 2021). Library creation used the immunoSEQ multiplex PCR assay. Imported from immuneACCESS, the table was reduced by TCRdb to in-frame sequences with V and J called. These copies leave out some clones; in studies compared against another copy, an unresolved V gene accounts for under half, and the cause of the remainder is not known. The sample table records hundreds of thousands of clones; about 92% of these occur just once. The ten largest account for more than 0.8% of the sample. Reading the label with the study, this specimen's time point is: baseline before first vaccination. What the treatment or condition label conveys for this sample: meningococcal conjugate vaccine given as trial control. Source: peripheral blood, taken on day 0 of MenACWY control vaccination. The source is an adult in good health.

The genes are TRBV5-4 and TRBJ1-1; 8 bases match TRBD1. The CDR3 length is 14 residues. Unmatched junction bases numbered 5, after V lost 0 bases and J lost 7 bases. Germline V lookup: CDR1 SGHNT, CDR2 YYREEE (reference sequence). CDR3 DNA sequence: TGTGCCAGCAGCTTGGTTGGGACAGGATTTGAAGCTTTCTTT. Encoded protein: CASSLVGTGFEAFF.

The chain is built from TRBV5-1 and TRBJ1-2; D ambiguous. V was trimmed by 0 bases and J by 3 bases, leaving 15 bases between them. Germline V gene lookup returns CDR1 SGHRS and CDR2 YFSETQ. The CDR3 is made up of 16 amino acids. Here the CDR3 reads CASSLEWQPDYYGYTF. The CDR3 bases are TGCGCCAGCAGCTTGGAGTGGCAGCCGGATTACTATGGCTACACCTTC.

This chain uses TRBV2 with TRBJ1-2; possible D gene TRBD1, 6 bases. CDR1 SNHLY and CDR2 FYNNEI come from the germline V gene. The germline V and J ends were trimmed by 8 bases and 4 bases, with 11 bases remaining between them. The CDR3 contains 12 residues. CDR3 sequence reads: CASRDTRYGYTF. CDR3 DNA sequence: TGTGCCAGCCGGGACACCCGCTATGGCTACACCTTC.

The chain employs TRBV29-1 and TRBJ1-1, with 9 bases that match TRBD1. V lost 3 bases, J lost 1 base, and 0 bases stayed unmatched. This CDR3 has 13 amino acids. Germline V gene lookup returns CDR1 SQVTM and CDR2 ANQGSEA. In DNA, the CDR3 is TGCAGCGTTGAGGGACAGGGGAACACTGAAGCTTTCTTT. The encoded protein is CSVEGQGNTEAFF. Based on the CDR3 plus reference TRBV29-1 and TRBJ1-1, the full variable domain is SAVISQKPSRDICQRGTSLTIQCQVDSQVTMMFWYRQQPGQSLTLIATANQGSEATYESGFVIDKFPISRPNLTFSTLTVSNMSPEDSSIYLCSVEGQGNTEAFFGQGTRLTVV.

The gene calls are TRBV5-1 and TRBJ2-3, with TRBD1 as a possible D gene (6 bases). V was trimmed by 4 bases and J by 0 bases, leaving 18 bases between them. The CDR3 consists of 17 residues. Germline V gene sequence: CDR1 SGHRS, CDR2 YFSETQ. The chain's CDR3 is CASSRDGTPASTDTQYF. The CDR3, as DNA: TGCGCCAGCAGCCGCGATGGGACACCAGCCAGCACAGATACGCAGTATTTT.

This chain connects TRBV3-1 (or the pseudogene TRBV3-2) to TRBJ1-2; the D gene is possibly TRBD1 (5 bases). Trimming pared 3 bases from V and 6 bases from J, leaving 14 bases between. Germline lookup yields CDR1 LGHDT and CDR2 YNNKEL (reference sequence). CDR3 size: 14 residues. CDR3 DNA: TGTGCCAGCAGCCAGGCGGGGCTCAACCATGGCTACACCTTC. It is translated as CASSQAGLNHGYTF.

V gene TRBV3-1 (or the pseudogene TRBV3-2) combines with J gene TRBJ1-1, with D possibly TRBD1 on 5 matching bases. CDR3 length: 15 residues. V lost 5 bases and J lost 4, with 17 bases in between. Germline CDR1 reads LGHDT; CDR2 reads YNNKEL (reference sequence). The CDR3 DNA reads TGTGCCAGCAGCTACGCCCCCGGCAGGGTCACTGAAGCTTTCTTT. Its protein product is CASSYAPGRVTEAFF.

This clone was counted a few times. The chain combines TRBV6-4 with TRBJ1-4; 7 bases are shared with TRBD1. The CDR3 extends over 17 amino acids. V lost 10 bases, J lost 6 bases, and 20 bases stayed unmatched. Germline CDR1 is MRHNA and CDR2 is SNTAGT. DNA of the CDR3: TGTGCCACCGCCGGCGGGACAGACCATTTAAAGGATGAAAAACTGTTTTTT. Translated, it gives CATAGGTDHLKDEKLFF.

V is TRBV27 and J is TRBJ1-1, with 8 bases lining up with TRBD1. V trimming: 2 bases; J trimming: 11 bases; junction bases outside the gene matches: 10. The CDR3 extends over 14 amino acids. Germline loops: CDR1 MNHEY, CDR2 SMNVEV (reference sequence). CDR3 bases: TGTGCCAGCAGTTTAAGGGTCAGGGGGCGCGAGGCTTTCTTT. It is translated as CASSLRVRGREAFF.

J is TRBJ2-1 and V is TRBV7-9; D unresolved. The CDR3 is made up of 11 amino acids. Per the germline V gene, CDR1 is SEHNR and CDR2 is FQNEAQ (reference sequence). Trimming removed 2 bases from V and 7 bases from J, with 3 bases in between. CDR3 DNA sequence: TGTGCCAGCAGCTTAAGTAATGAGCAGTTCTTC. Protein sequence: CASSLSNEQFF.

V and J are TRBV25-1 and TRBJ1-2; 10 positions agree with TRBD1. The V segment lost 2 bases and the J segment 2 bases; nucleotides outside the gene matches: 2. There are 15 residues in the CDR3. Germline V CDR1 and CDR2: MGHDK, SYGVNS. CDR3 DNA: TGTGCCAGCAGTGAAACGGACAGGGGGAACTATGGCTACACCTTC. Translated, it gives CASSETDRGNYGYTF.

The V call is TRBV5-4, the J call TRBJ2-3; no reliable D call. Germline assignment: CDR1 SGHNT and CDR2 YYREEE (reference sequence). The CDR3 is 15 residues long. Trimming left V 4 bases short and J 2 bases short, with 14 bases between. The CDR3 nucleotides read TGTGCCAGCAGCCCCGGCGGCCCCACCACAGATACGCAGTATTTT. The encoded protein is CASSPGGPTTDTQYF.

Of note for this clone: This specimen includes other DNA sequences encoding the same CDR3. CDR3 DNA: TGTGCCAGTAGTATTTGGACAGGGGATCAGCCCCAGCATTTT. This sequence encodes CASSIWTGDQPQHF. This chain joins TRBV19 and TRBJ1-5, with 9 bases aligning to TRBD1. The V gene's germline CDR1 is LNHDA and CDR2 SQIVND (reference sequence). J gave up 5 bases and V 3 bases, and 2 bases lay outside the gene matches. The CDR3 covers 14 residues.

The chain couples TRBV5-1 to TRBJ2-3, with 10 bases lining up with TRBD2. V lost 4 bases and J lost 6; bases outside the gene matches: 5. CDR1 and CDR2 (germline): SGHRS, YFSETQ. The CDR3 sequence is 14 residues long. The CDR3 loop reads CASSPGTSVDTQYF. Written as DNA, the CDR3 is TGCGCCAGCAGCCCCGGGACTAGCGTGGATACGCAGTATTTT.

This clone appeared once. The J gene is TRBJ2-5, the V gene TRBV2, with 11 bases aligning to TRBD2. Germline values: CDR1 SNHLY, CDR2 FYNNEI. The length of the CDR3 is 16 residues. The V and J ends lost 5 bases and 1 base, in that order; junction bases with no gene match: 6. CDR3 nucleotides: TGTGCCAGCAGTTTATTAGCGGGGGGGATCCAAGAGACCCAGTACTTC. Its protein product is CASSLLAGGIQETQYF.

This sequence joins TRBV29-1 and TRBJ2-3; TRBD2 is a possible D gene (6 bases). CDR1 is SQVTM, CDR2 ANQGSEA, per germline. The V and J ends lost 4 bases and 0 bases respectively, with 11 bases between them. The CDR3 covers 14 residues. CDR3: CSVGRVPSTDTQYF. The CDR3 nucleotides read TGCAGCGTTGGGAGGGTCCCTAGCACAGATACGCAGTATTTT.

The rearrangement links TRBV28 to TRBJ1-2; TRBD1 aligns across 7 bases. CDR1 and CDR2 (germline): MDHEN, SYDVKM. Trimming removed 5 bases from V and 5 bases from J; junction bases left unmatched: 11. CDR3 length: 15 amino acids. CDR3 DNA sequence: TGTGCCAGCAGTAGTGGGACAGTGGTGGATTATGGCTACACCTTC. It specifies CASSSGTVVDYGYTF.

J is TRBJ2-3 and V is TRBV30; possibly TRBD2 for D (6 bases). The germline V and J ends were trimmed by 2 bases and 4 bases, with 10 bases remaining between them. The CDR3 sequence is 13 residues long. Germline lookup yields CDR1 GTSNPN and CDR2 SVGIG (reference sequence). The CDR3 region is CAWSNKRADTQYF. CDR3 nucleotide sequence: TGTGCCTGGAGTAACAAGCGGGCAGATACGCAGTATTTT.

Note on this clone: The same CDR3 also results from other DNA sequences found in this sample. The V and J genes are TRBV6-5 and TRBJ1-3; D uncertain. From germline, CDR1 is MNHEY and CDR2 SVGAGI. The CDR3 spans 13 residues. Deletions cut 6 bases from V and 2 bases from J, with 8 bases between. The CDR3 loop reads CASSRGAGNTIYF. In DNA, the CDR3 is TGTGCCAGCAGCCGCGGAGCTGGAAACACCATATATTTT.

The chain recombines TRBV2 with TRBJ1-2; 7 bases line up with TRBD1. The CDR3 spans 15 residues. Germline loops: CDR1 SNHLY, CDR2 FYNNEI. Trimming took 6 bases from V and 2 from J; bases not matched to a gene: 9. The CDR3 DNA reads TGTGCCAGCAGACCTACCCCGGACAGGAACTATGGCTACACCTTC. It yields the protein CASRPTPDRNYGYTF.

This chain connects TRBV2 to TRBJ1-5, with TRBD1 as a possible D gene (5 bases). V was shortened by 3 bases and J by 6 bases, with 15 bases between the two germline ends. This CDR3 has 15 amino acids. Germline lookup yields CDR1 SNHLY and CDR2 FYNNEI. CDR3 sequence: CASSERQSEGQPQHF. CDR3 nucleotide sequence: TGTGCCAGCAGTGAGCGACAGAGTGAGGGTCAGCCCCAGCATTTT.

V is TRBV19 and J is TRBJ2-3, with TRBD2 identical over 14 bases. Germline loops: CDR1 LNHDA, CDR2 SQIVND (reference sequence). The ends lost 5 bases at V and 6 bases at J; junction bases unmatched: 10. The CDR3 consists of 17 residues. CDR3 protein: CASSGSGTSGGGDTQYF. CDR3 nucleotides: TGTGCCAGTAGTGGATCCGGGACTAGCGGGGGCGGGGATACGCAGTATTTT.

The chain carries TRBV11-2 and TRBJ2-7, with 9 bases aligning to TRBD1. Germline V gives CDR1 SGHAT, CDR2 FQNNGV. This CDR3 spans 14 amino acids. After removal of 6 bases from V and 1 base from J, the junction contained 4 bases not matched to a gene. CDR3 in DNA: TGTGCCAGCAGTTCACAGGGGGCTTCCTACGAGCAGTACTTC. Encoded protein: CASSSQGASYEQYF.

The chain has TRBV2 and TRBJ1-6; maybe TRBD1 (5 bases). CDR3 length: 13 amino acids. The V end was cut by 8 bases, the J end by 7 bases, with 12 bases between. Germline CDR1 SNHLY, CDR2 FYNNEI. CDR3 loop: CASDRQTNSPLHF. The CDR3 nucleotides read TGTGCCAGCGATCGACAGACAAATTCACCCCTCCACTTT.

As concerns this clone: The same CDR3 can be traced to other DNA sequences in this sample. The chain is built from TRBV12-3 or TRBV12-4 and TRBJ2-7; D not resolved. This CDR3 has 13 amino acids. V was shortened by 5 bases and J by 2 bases, with 10 bases between the two germline ends. In nucleotides, the CDR3 is TGTGCCAGCAGTCTCGACCGTACCTACGAGCAGTACTTC. Translation gives CASSLDRTYEQYF.

The gene calls are TRBV5-6 and TRBJ1-1; 9 nucleotides match TRBD1. This CDR3 is built from 16 residues. V shed 6 bases and J 1 base; nucleotides not matched to a gene: 10. CDR1 is SGHDT and CDR2 is YYEEEE in the germline V gene. In nucleotides, the CDR3 is TGTGCCAGCACCGACAGGGGGGCACCCCAGAACACTGAAGCTTTCTTT. This gives the protein CASTDRGAPQNTEAFF.